Sequencing of this T cell receptor (beta chain) was carried out in a study of T cell changes during pregnancy in multiple sclerosis. The germline gives CDR1 SEHNR, CDR2 FQNEAQ (reference sequence). V lost 2 bases to trimming and J lost 5 bases, with 12 bases between them. The CDR3 is 14 residues long. Assay used: immunoSEQ multiplex PCR; TCRdb lists only in-frame clones, some missing. The data contain under 55,000 clones, about 92% of them seen just once; the ten biggest clones take up under 0.95%. This clone was detected once. This chain connects TRBV7-9 to TRBJ1-1; tentatively, D is TRBD1 (6 bases). The sequencing here drew on CD4+ T cells from peripheral blood mononuclear cells, taken in the third trimester of pregnancy. This receptor was obtained from a female donor with multiple sclerosis, enrolled in a pregnancy study. The CDR3 DNA is TGTGCCAGCAGCTTACAGGGGTCAAGGACTGAAGCTTTCTTT. Amino acid sequence: CASSLQGSRTEAFF. The entire variable domain, with the rest obtained from reference TRBV7-9 and TRBJ1-1, is as follows: DTGVSQNPRHKITKRGQNVTFRCDPISEHNRLYWYRQTLGQGPEFLTYFQNEAQLEKSRLLSDRFSAERPKGSFSTLEIQRTEQGDSAMYLCASSLQGSRTEAFFGQGTRLTVV.